This TCR beta chain was sequenced during a study of T cells in Graves' hyperthyroidism and ophthalmopathy (dated by TCRdb to about 2019). Describing the broader study: Peripheral blood samples were taken at initial diagnosis, before any treatment was given. Prospective prediction of ophthalmopathy was tested in an independent validation cohort consisting of fewer than 20 hyperthyroidism patients and around 16 patients who later progressed to ophthalmopathy. The paper describes TCR Vbeta CDR3 sequencing of 120 to 150 peripheral blood samples, made up of approximately 40 ophthalmopathy patients, roughly 72 hyperthyroidism patients and roughly 17 progressor patients. The roughly 90 discovery patients were divided at random into training and test sets in a 7:3 ratio. After sampling, hyperthyroidism patients received methimazole starting at 30 mg daily, and ophthalmopathy patients received high-dose intravenous methylprednisolone. In addition, the study compared T-cell repertoires in thyroid tissue and in blood from five or six Graves' hyperthyroidism patients. TCR V-J signatures able to tell the groups apart were searched for in a discovery cohort of 90 to 100 patients, of whom approximately 40 had Graves' ophthalmopathy and about 60 had stable Graves' hyperthyroidism.

V ends up 7 bases short and J 7 bases short, with an unmatched junction base count of 9. Reading from cysteine to phenylalanine, the CDR3 counts 14 amino acids. Kept here is only the CDR3 DNA, which spans 42 bases and is read in frame from base 1. Per the germline V gene, KGHDR is the CDR1 and SFDVKD is the CDR2. This clonotype was seen more than once but under ten times. The specificity of this receptor is unknown. No base quality information exists; no much larger clone differs at one position. The TCR beta CDR3 regions were amplified from RNA transcripts. The first round of RT-PCR for the TCR CDR3 was performed with the HTBI primer set and the Qiagen OneStep RT-PCR kit. Libraries were constructed in a second round of multiplex PCR, after which size selection and purification were performed. Paired-end sequencing of the libraries was performed with 100 bp reads on an Illumina HiSeq2000. As for how the authors treated the data: SOAPnuke was used to process the raw data, throwing out any read that contained adapters or uncalled bases, had a mean Phred below 15, or lacked an exact constant-primer or identifier match. COPE v1.2.5 was used to merge the high-quality paired reads, and each unique nucleotide sequence was defined as a clonotype. MiTCR v1.1 was used to align the clonotypes against IMGT TRBV, TRBD and TRBJ reference segments. The analysis was restricted to V-J combinations with a frequency above 0.0001, which together covered roughly 99% of the repertoires. A TCS score was defined as the ratio between F50 (clonal expansion) and ExV (chaos), using BLOSUM62-based TCRdist between CDR3 peptides within each V-J. Welch's t-statistics and random forest reduced roughly 540 V-J features to around 14, which were used in a naive Bayes classifier (R e1071). TCRdb cleaned the public reads at Q25 with fastp, built clones with MiXCR and kept in-frame beta chains. Merged by CDR3 protein, the rows form single entries marked with the most common genes and DNA. The V and J calls and clone size come from TCRdb's table, not from the authors' own analysis. Across this sample there are hundreds of thousands of distinct CDR3 sequences, with around 15% seen only once. The top ten clonotypes cover 3.8% of the sample.

The investigation overall reported the following: No statistical method was used to set the sample size in advance, and investigators knew the group allocation. Blood samples also contained most of the expanded thyroid clonotypes (frequency above 0.001), which suggests that blood repertoires may reflect thyroid immune responses. Ophthalmopathy was separated from stable hyperthyroidism by a 13 V-J signature model, with 85% to 90% sensitivity and roughly 81% specificity obtained in cross-validation and 80%/75% obtained in testing. During validation, the model predicted progression to ophthalmopathy a median of roughly 7.1 months ahead of onset, with 70.59% sensitivity and more than 72% specificity.

Graves' hyperthyroidism was defined as stable when no progression to ophthalmopathy occurred over 18 months of follow-up. Hyperthyroidism patients were newly diagnosed, with disease duration under 2 months, and aged 18 to 65 years. The study excluded patients with uncontrolled infections, other autoimmune diseases, pregnancy or lactation. Diagnoses relied on clinical symptoms, serum thyroxine and TRAb, thyroid ultrasound and orbital computed tomography. PBMCs were isolated from about 10 ml of fresh peripheral blood by Ficoll-Paque density gradient centrifugation. Total RNA was extracted with Trizol reagent, and quality was checked on an Agilent 2100 Bioanalyzer.

Source material: blood. The source of this sequence is a woman between 25 and 40 years old with Graves' hyperthyroidism. The chain is encoded by TRBV24-1 joined to TRBJ2-1; 7 central bases correspond to TRBD2. The CDR3 has the sequence CATRPSREVNEQFF. The DNA is as follows: TGTGCCACCAGGCCCTCTCGGGAGGTTAATGAGCAGTTCTTC.